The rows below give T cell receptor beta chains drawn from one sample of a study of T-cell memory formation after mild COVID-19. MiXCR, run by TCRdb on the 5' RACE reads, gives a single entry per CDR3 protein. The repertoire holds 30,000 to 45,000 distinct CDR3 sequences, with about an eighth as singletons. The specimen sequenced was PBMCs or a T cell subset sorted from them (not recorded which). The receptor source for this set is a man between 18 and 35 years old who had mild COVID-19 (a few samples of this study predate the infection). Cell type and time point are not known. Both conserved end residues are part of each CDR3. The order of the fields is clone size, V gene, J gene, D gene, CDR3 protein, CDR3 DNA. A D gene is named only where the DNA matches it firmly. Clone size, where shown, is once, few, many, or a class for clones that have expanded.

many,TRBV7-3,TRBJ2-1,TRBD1,CASSLNRGSYNEQFF,TGTGCCAGCAGCTTAAACAGGGGCTCCTACAATGAGCAGTTCTTC
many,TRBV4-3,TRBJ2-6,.,CASSQEVDGGLGGANVLTF,TGCGCCAGCAGCCAAGAGGTGGACGGAGGCCTAGGTGGGGCCAACGTCCTGACTTTC
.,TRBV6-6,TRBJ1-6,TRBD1,CASDTGGNSPLHF,TGTGCCAGCGATACAGGGGGTAATTCACCCCTCCACTTT
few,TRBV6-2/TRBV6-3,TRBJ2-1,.,CASSTGRGNEQFF,TGTGCCAGCAGTACGGGCCGAGGGAATGAGCAGTTCTTC
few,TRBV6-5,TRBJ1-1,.,CASSPPLWEGLNTEAFF,TGTGCCAGCAGCCCCCCTTTATGGGAAGGCTTGAACACTGAAGCTTTCTTT
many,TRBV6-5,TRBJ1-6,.,CASSYWAARSRYNSPLHF,TGTGCCAGCAGTTATTGGGCCGCAAGGAGCCGATATAATTCACCCCTCCACTTT
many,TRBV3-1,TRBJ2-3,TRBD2,CASSQEVGLAGGFSTDTQYF,TGTGCCAGCAGCCAAGAGGTGGGGCTAGCGGGGGGCTTTTCCACAGATACGCAGTATTTT
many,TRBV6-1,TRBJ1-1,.,CASSDVGGTEAFF,TGTGCCAGCAGCGACGTGGGGGGCACTGAAGCTTTCTTT
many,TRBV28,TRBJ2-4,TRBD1,CASSFSSQGARNIQYF,TGTGCCAGCAGTTTCTCCTCTCAGGGGGCAAGGAACATTCAGTACTTC
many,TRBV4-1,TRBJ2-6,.,CASSRRDFSGANVLTF,TGCGCCAGCAGCCGTAGGGATTTCTCTGGGGCCAACGTCCTGACTTTC
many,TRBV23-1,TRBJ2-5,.,CASSQSPAGAGKETQYF,TGCGCCAGCAGTCAATCGCCCGCGGGGGCCGGGAAAGAGACCCAGTACTTC
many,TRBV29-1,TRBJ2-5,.,CSVPEGLARVTQYF,TGCAGCGTTCCTGAAGGGCTAGCAAGGGTGACCCAGTACTTC
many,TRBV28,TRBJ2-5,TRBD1,CASRTGQETQYF,TGTGCCAGCAGGACAGGGCAAGAGACCCAGTACTTC
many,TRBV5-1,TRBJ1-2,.,CASRQGSGVGYTF,TGCGCCAGCAGACAGGGTAGTGGTGTAGGCTACACCTTC
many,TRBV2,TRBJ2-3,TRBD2,CASGQERESTDTQYF,TGTGCCAGCGGGCAGGAGCGGGAAAGCACAGATACGCAGTATTTT
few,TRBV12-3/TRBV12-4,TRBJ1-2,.,CASSQGQRYGYTF,TGTGCCAGCAGCCAAGGACAGCGTTATGGCTACACCTTC